A single sample gave rise to the 21 T cell receptor beta chains below, sequenced in a study of blood T cell repertoires in COVID-19. Sequenced by immunoSEQ multiplex PCR; TCRdb stores in-frame clones only, minus some. Among about 98,000 clones listed, 82% were seen once. Sequences were obtained from peripheral blood. These receptors were obtained from an elderly man with acute or convalescent COVID-19.

This clone was seen a handful of times. DNA for the CDR3: TGTGCCAGCAGTTACGTGGGTAGCGGGGACACAGATACGCAGTATTTT. It specifies CASSYVGSGDTDTQYF. V and J are TRBV6-2 or TRBV6-3 and TRBJ2-3; 8 positions match TRBD2. Trimming took 2 bases from V and 2 from J; bases not matched to a gene: 6. Germline-derived CDR1 and CDR2 are MNHEY and SVGEGT. This CDR3 contains 16 residues.

This chain connects TRBV2 to TRBJ1-5; 7 bases map to TRBD1. The germline gives CDR1 SNHLY, CDR2 FYNNEI. V was clipped by 6 bases and J by 6 bases; unmatched bases: 5. This CDR3 has 13 amino acids. The CDR3 protein is CASRDTGVQPQHF. The CDR3 DNA sequence: TGTGCCAGCAGGGACACAGGGGTTCAGCCCCAGCATTTT.

The J gene is TRBJ1-5, the V gene TRBV2; 8 positions match TRBD1. V trimming: 5 bases; J trimming: 7 bases; junction bases outside the gene matches: 7. Germline V gene sequence: CDR1 SNHLY, CDR2 FYNNEI. This CDR3 is built from 14 residues. CDR3 protein: CASSLQGAGQPQHF. In nucleotides, the CDR3 is TGTGCCAGCAGTCTCCAGGGGGCAGGGCAGCCCCAGCATTTT.

Concerning this clone: Other DNA sequences in this sample translate to the same CDR3. V and J are TRBV5-8 and TRBJ2-5, with D possibly TRBD1 on 5 matching bases. This CDR3 contains 14 residues. The germline gives CDR1 SGHTS, CDR2 YDEGEE. Between the trimmed V and J ends, which lost 2 bases and 6 bases, there was a span of 14 bases. CDR3 bases: TGTGCCAGCAGCTTAGGTCAGGGCAGGAAGACCCAGTACTTC. Protein product: CASSLGQGRKTQYF.

This clone was found once. J is TRBJ2-3 and V is TRBV24-1; D may be TRBD2 (6 bases). Per the germline V gene, CDR1 is KGHDR and CDR2 is SFDVKD. Trimming took 8 bases from V and 5 from J, leaving 13 bases between them. The CDR3 has 13 amino acids. The CDR3 DNA is TGTGCCACCACCGGGAGTGGGATAGATACGCAGTATTTT. The encoded protein is CATTGSGIDTQYF.

The V and J genes are TRBV18 and TRBJ2-7, with TRBD1 identical over 9 bases. Losses at the gene ends were 5 bases for V and 0 bases for J; bases not matched to a gene: 5. The V gene's germline CDR1 is KGHSH and CDR2 LQKENI. The CDR3 sequence is 15 residues long. In nucleotides, the CDR3 is TGTGCCAGCTCAGCCGGGACAGGGAGCTCCTACGAGCAGTACTTC. Amino acid sequence: CASSAGTGSSYEQYF.

The chain combines TRBV11-2 with TRBJ1-4, with 7 bases that match TRBD1. Germline V CDR1 and CDR2: SGHAT, FQNNGV. This CDR3 has 13 amino acids. V gave up 3 bases and J gave up 7 bases; unmatched junction bases: 2. For the CDR3, the DNA is TGTGCCAGCAGCTTGACAGGGTTTGAAAAACTGTTTTTT. It codes for CASSLTGFEKLFF.

The chain employs TRBV28 and TRBJ1-6; D is undetermined. There are 14 residues in the CDR3. Trimming stripped 3 bases from V and 9 bases from J, with 12 bases between. From germline, CDR1 is MDHEN and CDR2 SYDVKM. The CDR3, as DNA: TGTGCCAGCAGTTTCCGGGAACGGGGTTCACCCCTCCACTTT. Translation: CASSFRERGSPLHF.

This chain's CDR3 is CSARTGANSPLHF. The CDR3 region has the DNA TGCAGCGCCAGGACAGGGGCTAATTCACCCCTCCACTTT. J is TRBJ1-6 and V is TRBV29-1; TRBD1 agrees at 9 bases. J was trimmed by 6 bases and V by 7 bases; bases with no gene match: 4. CDR3 length: 13 amino acids. Germline CDR1 reads SQVTM; CDR2 reads ANQGSEA.

The chain uses TRBV12-3 or TRBV12-4 and TRBJ1-3; 7 bases line up with TRBD1. J was trimmed by 3 bases and V by 6 bases; bases with no gene match: 2. This CDR3 has 13 residues. CDR3 nucleotides: TGTGCCAGCAGCGGGACAGTTGGAAACACCATATATTTT. This encodes CASSGTVGNTIYF.

This clone was seen once. CDR3 amino acids: CASTQGASNQPQHF. The CDR3 DNA sequence: TGCGCCAGCACCCAGGGGGCGAGCAATCAGCCCCAGCATTTT. The chain uses TRBV10-2 and TRBJ1-5; 8 bases are a match to TRBD1. V lost 7 bases to trimming and J lost 1 base; unmatched junction nucleotides: 3. CDR3 length: 14 residues. Germline CDR1 is WSHSY and CDR2 is SAAADI.

This clone appeared a single time. The rearrangement uses TRBV15 and TRBJ1-1; TRBD1 matches 8 bases. Looked up from germline, CDR1 is LNHNV and CDR2 is YYDKDF (reference sequence). The trim removed 1 base at V and 4 bases at J, leaving 5 bases unmatched. This CDR3 contains 15 residues. The chain's CDR3 is CATSRGFTGGTEAFF. The CDR3 nucleotides read TGTGCCACCAGCAGAGGATTTACAGGGGGCACTGAAGCTTTCTTT.

This clone is a singleton in its sample. This CDR3 reads CASSYFRGQPNTEAFF. The CDR3 nucleotides are TGTGCCAGCAGTTACTTCCGCGGACAGCCGAACACTGAAGCTTTCTTT. The gene calls are TRBV6-2 or TRBV6-3 and TRBJ1-1, with D perhaps TRBD1 (6 bases). The CDR3 is made up of 16 amino acids. V lost 1 base, J lost 1 base, and 13 bases lay in between. The V gene's germline CDR1 is MNHEY and CDR2 SVGEGT.

This chain joins TRBV4-1 and TRBJ2-2; 9 bases are shared with TRBD1. Germline V CDR1 and CDR2: MGHRA, YSYEKL. The CDR3 contains 16 residues. V was pared by 4 bases and J by 3 bases, with 6 bases of the junction left unmatched. The CDR3 sequence is CASSRSTGGDTGELFF. In DNA form, the CDR3 reads TGCGCCAGCAGCCGATCGACAGGGGGGGACACCGGGGAGCTGTTTTTT.

This sequence joins TRBV18 and TRBJ2-7; TRBD1 might be the D (7 bases). This CDR3 region has 15 residues. V gave up 3 bases and J gave up 4 bases, with 16 bases separating them. The germline V gene encodes CDR1 KGHSH and CDR2 LQKENI. The CDR3 coding sequence is TGTGCCAGCTCACCCTTACAGGGGACTGGTTACGAGCAGTACTTC. It is translated as CASSPLQGTGYEQYF.

J is TRBJ2-5 and V is TRBV10-2, with unresolved D. Germline values: CDR1 WSHSY, CDR2 SAAADI. The CDR3 has 15 residues. The V end was cut by 7 bases, the J end by 1 base, with 16 bases between. The CDR3 nucleotides are TGCGCCAGCAATAAAGCGCTGGCTTTCCAAGAGACCCAGTACTTC. Translation gives CASNKALAFQETQYF.

V usage is TRBV19 and J usage is TRBJ2-4; the D gene is possibly TRBD2 (5 bases). Deletions cut 3 bases from V and 0 bases from J, with 12 bases between. The CDR3 has 16 amino acids. Germline CDR1 is LNHDA and CDR2 is SQIVND (reference sequence). The CDR3 sequence: CASSIPGSGAKNIQYF. The CDR3 DNA follows: TGTGCCAGTAGTATTCCGGGGAGTGGAGCCAAAAACATTCAGTACTTC.

The genes are TRBV28 and TRBJ2-5; 7 positions match TRBD1. Germline V gene lookup returns CDR1 MDHEN and CDR2 SYDVKM. With 6 bases clipped from V and 7 bases from J, the junction kept 5 bases outside the gene matches. The CDR3 spans 12 residues. The CDR3 nucleotides are TGTGCCAGCAGCGCGACAGGGTGGACCCAGTACTTC. As protein: CASSATGWTQYF.

The chain uses TRBV9 and TRBJ2-3; unclear D gene. The CDR3 extends over 12 amino acids. The V gene's germline CDR1 is SGDLS and CDR2 YYNGEE. V was clipped by 5 bases and J by 9 bases, with 13 bases between them. CDR3 amino acids: CASSELAATQYF. CDR3 DNA: TGTGCCAGCAGTGAATTAGCAGCCACGCAGTATTTT.

This clone was found a few times. The gene calls are TRBV11-2 and TRBJ2-1, with TRBD2 matching over 13 bases. CDR3 length: 16 residues. J was trimmed by 9 bases and V by 5 bases; bases with no gene match: 10. Germline-derived CDR1 and CDR2 are SGHAT and FQNNGV. This chain's CDR3 is CASSPQVRLAGGEQFF. The CDR3, as DNA: TGTGCCAGCAGCCCCCAGGTCCGACTAGCGGGGGGTGAGCAGTTCTTC.

This clone was seen just once. The chain uses TRBV4-3 and TRBJ2-2, with 9 bases fitting TRBD2. Germline V gives CDR1 LGHNA, CDR2 YSLEER. V dropped 0 bases and J dropped 7; count of bases not matched to a gene: 9. The CDR3 runs to 17 residues. The CDR3: CASSQEYAGGPYGELFF. The CDR3 DNA reads as TGCGCCAGCAGCCAAGAATACGCGGGAGGGCCCTACGGGGAGCTGTTTTTT.